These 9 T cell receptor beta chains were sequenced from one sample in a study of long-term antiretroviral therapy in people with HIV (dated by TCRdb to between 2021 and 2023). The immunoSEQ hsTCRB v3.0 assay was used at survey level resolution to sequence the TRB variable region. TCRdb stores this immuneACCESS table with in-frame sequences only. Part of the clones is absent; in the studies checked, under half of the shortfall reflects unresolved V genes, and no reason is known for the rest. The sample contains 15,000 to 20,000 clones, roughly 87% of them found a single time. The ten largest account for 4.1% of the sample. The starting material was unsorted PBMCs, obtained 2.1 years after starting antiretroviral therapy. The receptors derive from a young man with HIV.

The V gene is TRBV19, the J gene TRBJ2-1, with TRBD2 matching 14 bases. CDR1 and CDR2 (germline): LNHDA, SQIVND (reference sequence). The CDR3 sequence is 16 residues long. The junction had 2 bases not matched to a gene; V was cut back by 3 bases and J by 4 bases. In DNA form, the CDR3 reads TGTGCCAGTAGTATCCGACTAGCGGGAGGGTACAATGAGCAGTTCTTC. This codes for CASSIRLAGGYNEQFF.

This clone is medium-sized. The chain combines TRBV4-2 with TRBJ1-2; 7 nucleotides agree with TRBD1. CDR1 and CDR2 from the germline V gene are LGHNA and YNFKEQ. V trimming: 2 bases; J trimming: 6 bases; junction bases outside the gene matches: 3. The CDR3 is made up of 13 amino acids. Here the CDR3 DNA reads TGTGCCAGCAGCCAACTCACAGGGGATGGCTACACCTTC. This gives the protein CASSQLTGDGYTF.

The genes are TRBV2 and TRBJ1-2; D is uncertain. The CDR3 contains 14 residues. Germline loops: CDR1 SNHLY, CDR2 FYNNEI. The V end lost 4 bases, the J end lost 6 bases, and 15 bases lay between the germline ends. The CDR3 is CASSVRKLYDGYTF. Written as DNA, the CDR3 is TGTGCCAGCAGTGTCCGAAAGTTATATGATGGCTACACCTTC.

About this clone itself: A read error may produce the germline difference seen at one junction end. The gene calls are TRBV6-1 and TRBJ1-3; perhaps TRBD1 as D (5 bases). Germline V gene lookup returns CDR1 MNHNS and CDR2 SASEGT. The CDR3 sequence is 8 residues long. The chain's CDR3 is CASSEGDF. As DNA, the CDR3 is TGTGCCAGCAGTGAAGGGGACTTT.

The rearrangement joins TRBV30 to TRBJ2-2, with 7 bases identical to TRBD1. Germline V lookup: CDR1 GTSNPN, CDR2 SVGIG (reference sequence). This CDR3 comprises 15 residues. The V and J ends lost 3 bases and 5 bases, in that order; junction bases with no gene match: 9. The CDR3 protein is CAWSSWTGVTGELFF. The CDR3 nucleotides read TGTGCCTGGAGCTCTTGGACAGGTGTAACCGGGGAGCTGTTTTTT.

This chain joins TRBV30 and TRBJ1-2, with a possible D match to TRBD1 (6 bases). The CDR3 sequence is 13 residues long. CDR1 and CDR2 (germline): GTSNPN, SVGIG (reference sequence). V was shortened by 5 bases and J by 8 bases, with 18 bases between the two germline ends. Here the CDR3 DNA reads TGTGCCTGGGGAGGGGGGTATTGGGACGGCTACACCTTC. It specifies CAWGGGYWDGYTF.

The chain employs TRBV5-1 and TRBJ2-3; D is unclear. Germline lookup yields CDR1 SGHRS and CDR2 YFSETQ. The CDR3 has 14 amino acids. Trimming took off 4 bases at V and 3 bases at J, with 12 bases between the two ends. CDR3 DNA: TGCGCCAGCAGCCTCGAGATCATAACAGATACGCAGTATTTT. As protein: CASSLEIITDTQYF.

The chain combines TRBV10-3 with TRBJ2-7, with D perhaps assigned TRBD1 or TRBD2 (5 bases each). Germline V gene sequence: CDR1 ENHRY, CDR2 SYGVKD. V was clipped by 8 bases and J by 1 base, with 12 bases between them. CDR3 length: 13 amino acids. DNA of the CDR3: TGTGCCATCGGCCAGGGACGTTCCTACGAGCAGTACTTC. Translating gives CAIGQGRSYEQYF.

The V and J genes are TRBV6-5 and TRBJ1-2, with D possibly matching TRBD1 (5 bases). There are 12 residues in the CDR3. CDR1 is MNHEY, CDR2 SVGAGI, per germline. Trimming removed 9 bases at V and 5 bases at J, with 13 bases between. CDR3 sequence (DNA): TGTGCCAGTGGGAAGGGACGGTATGGCTACACCTTC. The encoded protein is CASGKGRYGYTF.